Shown below are 15 T cell receptor beta chains from a single sample sequenced in a study of blood T cells in healthy people across ages. The use of a sample-barcoded 5' primer and a J-beta primer mix characterized a second PCR of roughly 6 to 12 cycles. TCRdb recomputed calls from the 5' RACE reads with MiXCR, one row per CDR3 protein. The sample comprises more than 500,000 distinct CDR3 sequences, approximately 26% of which are singletons, and approximately 3.5% rests with the top ten. The same sample was also used in a study of T cells of mothers and their children.

Sequencing was performed on blood. These receptor sequences come from a boy younger than 10 in good health.

V gene TRBV20-1 combines with J gene TRBJ1-1; a possible D gene is TRBD1 (5 bases). The V gene's germline CDR1 is DFQATT and CDR2 SNEGSKA (reference sequence). V dropped 1 base and J dropped 6 bases, with 6 bases sitting between them. CDR3 size: 11 residues. This CDR3 is CSARGGAEAFF. The CDR3 DNA reads as TGCAGTGCTAGAGGAGGGGCTGAAGCTTTCTTT.

Only a few counts were recorded for this clonotype. The V call is TRBV20-1, the J call TRBJ2-3; 10 nucleotides agree with TRBD2. After removal of 0 bases from V and 4 bases from J, the junction contained 1 base not matched to a gene. The CDR3 totals 14 residues. Germline CDR1 and CDR2: DFQATT and SNEGSKA (reference sequence). The chain's CDR3 is CSARDLAGADTQYF. For the CDR3, the DNA is TGCAGTGCTAGAGATCTAGCGGGAGCAGATACGCAGTATTTT.

The chain uses TRBV9 and TRBJ2-1, with 11 bases fitting TRBD2. Per the germline V gene, CDR1 is SGDLS and CDR2 is YYNGEE. J gave up 4 bases and V 3 bases, and 15 bases lay outside the gene matches. The CDR3 is 19 residues long. Here the CDR3 reads CASSEYVAGGPRGYNEQFF. The CDR3 nucleotides read TGTGCCAGCAGCGAGTATGTAGCGGGAGGGCCCAGGGGGTACAATGAGCAGTTCTTC.

This clonotype was observed a few times. The genes are TRBV29-1 and TRBJ2-6; tentative D call: TRBD2 (5 bases). Germline CDR1 is SQVTM and CDR2 is ANQGSEA. This CDR3 is 14 amino acids long. V was cut by 6 bases and J by 0 bases, with 9 bases left in between. Here the CDR3 reads CSVGVLSGANVLTF. The CDR3 DNA is TGCAGCGTCGGGGTCCTCTCTGGGGCCAACGTCCTGACTTTC. Full variable domain (remainder filled in from reference TRBV29-1 and TRBJ2-6): SAVISQKPSRDICQRGTSLTIQCQVDSQVTMMFWYRQQPGQSLTLIATANQGSEATYESGFVIDKFPISRPNLTFSTLTVSNMSPEDSSIYLCSVGVLSGANVLTFGAGSRLTVL.

This clonotype was counted a few times. The V and J genes are TRBV24-1 and TRBJ2-7; D call uncertain. The CDR3 runs 16 residues. Trimming stripped 5 bases from V and 0 bases from J, with 16 bases between. Germline lookup yields CDR1 KGHDR and CDR2 SFDVKD. In DNA, the CDR3 is TGTGCCACCAGTGGAGTCGAGGCCGTTATCTCCTACGAGCAGTACTTC. Amino acid sequence: CATSGVEAVISYEQYF.

The chain joins TRBV20-1 to TRBJ1-5, with a weak D call TRBD1 (6 bases). CDR1 is DFQATT, CDR2 SNEGSKA, per germline (reference sequence). The CDR3 consists of 13 residues. The ends were cut back, 6 bases at V and 5 bases at J, with 14 bases in the middle. The CDR3 loop reads CSAAQGWDQPQHF. CDR3 in DNA: TGCAGTGCCGCACAGGGATGGGATCAGCCCCAGCATTTT.

This clonotype occurred a few times. The chain uses TRBV12-3 or TRBV12-4 and TRBJ1-1, with 7 bases that match TRBD1. The ends lost 8 bases at V and 4 bases at J; junction bases unmatched: 10. The CDR3 covers 14 residues. The CDR3 bases are TGTGCCAGCTCCCCCGGGACAGCGGCCACTGAAGCTTTCTTT. Amino acid sequence: CASSPGTAATEAFF.

This clonotype appeared a few times. This chain connects TRBV7-9 to TRBJ2-5; D gene ambiguous. The DNA end lines up better with TRBJ2-7; the J call may be wrong. The CDR3 spans 13 residues. Germline loops: CDR1 SEHNR, CDR2 FQNEAQ (reference sequence). The DNA for the CDR3 is TGTGCCAGCAGCCTCCCGGCGCGCTACGAGCAGTACTTC. This encodes CASSLPARYEQYF.

The gene calls are TRBV20-1 and TRBJ2-5, with 7 bases identical to TRBD2. Near its end, the DNA agrees better with TRBJ2-7, so the J call may be wrong. This CDR3 has 15 residues. Germline-derived CDR1 and CDR2 are DFQATT and SNEGSKA (reference sequence). This CDR3 reads CSARALSGDLHEQYF. DNA for the CDR3: TGCAGTGCTAGGGCGTTGAGCGGGGATCTGCACGAGCAGTACTTC.

The genes are TRBV20-1 and TRBJ2-1; TRBD2 agrees at 7 bases. Unmatched junction bases numbered 10, after V lost 5 bases and J lost 9 bases. CDR1 DFQATT and CDR2 SNEGSKA come from the germline V gene (reference sequence). This CDR3 is 13 amino acids long. Here the CDR3 reads CSAPRTSRGEQFF. The CDR3 nucleotides are TGCAGTGCTCCCCGGACTAGTAGGGGTGAGCAGTTCTTC.

This clonotype was counted between two and nine times. The chain joins TRBV7-9 to TRBJ2-5; D uncertain. The germline V gene encodes CDR1 SEHNR and CDR2 FQNEAQ (reference sequence). The CDR3 has 15 amino acids. Trimming took 0 bases from V and 3 from J, leaving 11 bases between them. As DNA, the CDR3 is TGTGCCAGCAGCTTAGCCCGGACGTCGGAAGAGACCCAGTACTTC. It yields the protein CASSLARTSEETQYF.

This clonotype turned up a few times. Here the CDR3 DNA reads TGTGCCAGCAGCTTAAGAAGGGCCGAGGACGGGCACACTGAAGCTTTCTTT. Its protein is CASSLRRAEDGHTEAFF. V and J are TRBV7-8 and TRBJ1-1; D remains unclear. The CDR3 totals 17 residues. Trimming cost V 2 bases and J 3 bases, with 19 bases left between them. Germline CDR1 and CDR2: SGHVS and FQNEAQ.

This clonotype turned up a few times. This sequence joins TRBV7-9 and TRBJ2-7; 11 nucleotides agree with TRBD2. J lost 1 base, V lost 10 bases, and 9 bases had no gene match. CDR1 and CDR2 from the germline V gene are SEHNR and FQNEAQ (reference sequence). CDR3 length: 15 residues. The CDR3 sequence is CATNPTSGRSYEQYF. CDR3 in DNA: TGTGCCACCAACCCCACTAGCGGGAGATCCTACGAGCAGTACTTC.

A word on this clonotype: A junction boundary mismatches the germline segment, possibly from a read error. The chain couples TRBV7-2 to TRBJ2-5; tentative D call: TRBD2 (6 bases). This CDR3 contains 16 residues. The germline gives CDR1 SGHTA, CDR2 FQGNSA. The CDR3, as DNA: TGTGCCAGCAGCTTAGTGAAGGGGCGGGGCCAAGAGACCCAGTGCTTC. Translated: CASSLVKGRGQETQCF.

The chain carries TRBV20-1 and TRBJ2-2; a weak D match, TRBD1 (7 bases). The CDR3 is 15 residues long. V lost 3 bases, J lost 4 bases, and 15 bases lay in between. Germline V CDR1 and CDR2: DFQATT, SNEGSKA (reference sequence). The CDR3 DNA reads as TGCAGTGCTAGTCCTCGGCAGGGGGGCACCGGGGAGCTGTTTTTT. Amino acids: CSASPRQGGTGELFF.